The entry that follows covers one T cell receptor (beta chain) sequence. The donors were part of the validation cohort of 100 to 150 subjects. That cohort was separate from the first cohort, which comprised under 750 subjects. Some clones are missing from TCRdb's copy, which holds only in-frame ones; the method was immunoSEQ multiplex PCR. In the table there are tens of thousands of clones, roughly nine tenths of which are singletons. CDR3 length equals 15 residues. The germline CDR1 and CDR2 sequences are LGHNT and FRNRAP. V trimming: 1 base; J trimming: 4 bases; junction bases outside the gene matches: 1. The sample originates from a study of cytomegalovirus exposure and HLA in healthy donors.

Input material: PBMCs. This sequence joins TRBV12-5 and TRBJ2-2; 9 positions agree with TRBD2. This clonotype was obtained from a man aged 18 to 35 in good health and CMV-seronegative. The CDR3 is CASGLAAGGTGELFF. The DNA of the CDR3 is TGTGCTAGTGGTTTGGCAGCGGGGGGCACCGGGGAGCTGTTTTTT.